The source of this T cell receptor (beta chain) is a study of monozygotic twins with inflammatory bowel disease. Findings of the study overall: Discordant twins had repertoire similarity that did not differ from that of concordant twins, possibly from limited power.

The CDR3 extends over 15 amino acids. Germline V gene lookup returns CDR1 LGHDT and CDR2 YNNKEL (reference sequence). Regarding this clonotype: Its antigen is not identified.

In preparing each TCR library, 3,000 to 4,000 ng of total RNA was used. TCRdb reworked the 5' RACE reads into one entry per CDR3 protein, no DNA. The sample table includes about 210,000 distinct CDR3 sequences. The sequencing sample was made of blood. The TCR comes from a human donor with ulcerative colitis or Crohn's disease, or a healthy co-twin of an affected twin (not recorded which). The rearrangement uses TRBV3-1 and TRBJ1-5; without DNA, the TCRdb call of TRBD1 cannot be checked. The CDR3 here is CASSQQLGGGQPQHF.